A single sample is the source of the 18 T cell receptor beta chains below, sequenced in a study of shared clonotypes between healthy human individuals. Method: immunoSEQ multiplex PCR; TCRdb's copy keeps in-frame clones and lacks some. In the table there are about 1 million clones, roughly 70% of which are singletons. Source material: memory CD4+ T cells sorted from blood. Regarding subset: CD45RA-negative fraction. These receptors were obtained from a man aged 18 to 29 in good health.

The table lists this clone with many counts. In nucleotides, the CDR3 is TGTGCCAGCAGTGTGCCCCTGATTGGTTGGAATGAGCAGTTCTTC. Protein: CASSVPLIGWNEQFF. The rearrangement links TRBV2 to TRBJ2-1; D unclear. CDR1 and CDR2 (germline): SNHLY, FYNNEI. Trimming removed 4 bases from V and 7 bases from J, with 17 bases in between. The CDR3 contains 15 residues. The whole variable domain, remainder taken from reference TRBV2 and TRBJ2-1, is EPEVTQTPSHQVTQMGQEVILRCVPISNHLYFYWYRQILGQKVEFLVSFYNNEISEKSEIFDDQFSVERPDGSNFTLKIRSTKLEDSAMYFCASSVPLIGWNEQFFGPGTRLTVL.

This clone was seen once. The chain carries TRBV6-6 and TRBJ2-2; TRBD1 matches 9 bases. This CDR3 spans 16 amino acids. V gave up 6 bases and J gave up 4 bases; unmatched junction bases: 9. Per germline, CDR1 MNHNY and CDR2 SVGAGI (reference sequence). Here the CDR3 DNA reads TGTGCCAGCAGCTCTTCACAGGGGGCTATCACCGGGGAGCTGTTTTTT. Protein sequence: CASSSSQGAITGELFF.

Regarding this clone: This same CDR3 is encoded by further DNA sequences in the sample. The rearrangement joins TRBV6-1 to TRBJ2-3, with D perhaps assigned TRBD1 or TRBD2 (5 bases each). The CDR3 is 14 amino acids. The germline V gene has CDR1 MNHNS and CDR2 SASEGT. Trimming cost V 7 bases and J 1 base, with 12 bases left between them. CDR3 in amino acids: CASTRDGGTDTQYF. DNA of the CDR3: TGTGCCAGCACTCGGGACGGAGGCACAGATACGCAGTATTTT.

To note about this clone: The junction does not match germline at one end; this may be a read error. The chain carries TRBV2 and TRBJ2-7; D is tentatively TRBD1 or TRBD2 (6 bases each). The CDR3 has 12 residues. The germline V gene encodes CDR1 SNHLY and CDR2 FYNNEI. The CDR3, as DNA: TGTGCCAGCAGTGAAGCAGGGGGGTCTCGTGGCTTC. Its protein is CASSEAGGSRGF.

The rearrangement uses TRBV18 and TRBJ2-7; D uncertain. Germline lookup yields CDR1 KGHSH and CDR2 LQKENI. Trimming took off 5 bases at V and 5 bases at J, with 13 bases between the two ends. The CDR3 contains 13 residues. DNA of the CDR3: TGTGCCAGCTCATTTAATATCATCGACGAGCAGTACTTC. This gives the protein CASSFNIIDEQYF.

For this clone: The same CDR3 can be traced to other DNA sequences in this sample. The chain carries TRBV19 and TRBJ2-7, with no clear D. From germline, CDR1 is LNHDA and CDR2 SQIVND (reference sequence). V was cut by 5 bases and J by 0 bases, with 2 bases left in between. This CDR3 comprises 11 residues. The CDR3 DNA is TGTGCCAGTAGTGACTCCTACGAGCAGTACTTC. Its protein is CASSDSYEQYF.

This chain uses TRBV28 with TRBJ1-6; the D is unclear. The CDR3 runs to 16 residues. V dropped 1 base and J dropped 4 bases, with 11 bases sitting between them. The germline CDR1 and CDR2 sequences are MDHEN and SYDVKM. The CDR3 loop is CASSLSGVWYNSPLHF. The CDR3 coding sequence is TGTGCCAGCAGTTTATCCGGAGTCTGGTATAATTCACCCCTCCACTTT.

The chain links TRBV7-9 to TRBJ2-7; a possible D gene is TRBD1 (5 bases). This CDR3 contains 15 residues. V was clipped by 5 bases and J by 4 bases, with 18 bases between them. CDR1 and CDR2 from the germline V gene are SEHNR and FQNEAQ (reference sequence). The CDR3 loop reads CASSPGTGSPYEQYF. CDR3 bases: TGTGCCAGCAGCCCCGGTACAGGATCCCCGTACGAGCAGTACTTC.

This chain links TRBV5-1 with TRBJ2-3; 7 positions agree with TRBD2. Germline V CDR1 and CDR2: SGHRS, YFSETQ. This CDR3 region has 14 residues. Trimming took 4 bases from V and 4 from J; bases not matched to a gene: 6. The DNA for the CDR3 is TGCGCCAGCAGCGGGGAGCGGGAATCAGATACGCAGTATTTT. Translation gives CASSGERESDTQYF.

V usage is TRBV7-3 and J usage is TRBJ2-5; TRBD2 agrees at 8 bases. From germline, CDR1 is SGHTA and CDR2 FQGTGA. The CDR3 runs to 12 residues. Trimming cost V 8 bases and J 7 bases; bases outside gene matches: 6. CDR3 residues: CASAGSGGTQYF. The CDR3 nucleotides are TGTGCCAGCGCGGGGAGCGGGGGGACCCAGTACTTC.

The V and J genes are TRBV6-5 and TRBJ2-5; D uncertain. This CDR3 has 14 residues. V gave up 2 bases and J gave up 2 bases, with 9 bases separating them. Germline CDR1 MNHEY, CDR2 SVGAGI. CDR3 DNA sequence: TGTGCCAGCAGTTACGGCCCCAGGCAAGAGACCCAGTACTTC. It is translated as CASSYGPRQETQYF.

The V and J genes are TRBV5-1 and TRBJ1-6; the match to TRBD1 covers 7 bases. This CDR3 region has 14 residues. V trimming: 3 bases; J trimming: 6 bases; junction bases outside the gene matches: 3. The V gene's germline CDR1 is SGHRS and CDR2 YFSETQ. CDR3 amino acids: CASSSGQLNSPLHF. CDR3 DNA: TGCGCCAGCAGCTCGGGACAGCTTAATTCACCCCTCCACTTT.

About this clone: Other DNA sequences of this sample code for an identical CDR3. The J gene is TRBJ1-1, the V gene TRBV5-1; D unclear. The CDR3 consists of 13 residues. Germline values: CDR1 SGHRS, CDR2 YFSETQ. Trimming took 1 base from V and 5 from J, leaving 9 bases between them. The CDR3 here is CASSLRGGTEAFF. In DNA form, the CDR3 reads TGCGCCAGCAGCTTGCGGGGTGGGACTGAAGCTTTCTTT.

This chain links TRBV7-2 with TRBJ1-5; D is ambiguous. V lost 1 base to trimming and J lost 6 bases, with 10 bases between them. This CDR3 comprises 14 residues. Germline-derived CDR1 and CDR2 are SGHTA and FQGNSA. In DNA, the CDR3 is TGTGCCAGCAGCTTAGTGGGGTCCCCTCAGCCCCAGCATTTT. Its protein product is CASSLVGSPQPQHF.

The rearrangement links TRBV18 to TRBJ2-5; TRBD2 aligns across 10 bases. V dropped 6 bases and J dropped 4; count of bases not matched to a gene: 5. Germline V lookup: CDR1 KGHSH, CDR2 LQKENI. This CDR3 spans 14 amino acids. The CDR3 here is CASSPSGSPETQYF. In DNA form, the CDR3 reads TGTGCCAGCTCCCCTAGCGGGAGTCCAGAGACCCAGTACTTC. Using reference TRBV18 and TRBJ2-5 for the parts outside the CDR3, the full variable domain is NAGVMQNPRHLVRRRGQEARLRCSPMKGHSHVYWYRQLPEEGLKFMVYLQKENIIDESGMPKERFSAEFPKEGPSILRIQQVVRGDSAAYFCASSPSGSPETQYFGPGTRLLVL.

V gene TRBV10-1 combines with J gene TRBJ2-7; TRBD2 matches at 7 bases. Germline CDR1 is WNHNN and CDR2 is SYGVQD (reference sequence). V gave up 3 bases and J gave up 3 bases; unmatched junction bases: 5. The CDR3 runs 14 residues. DNA of the CDR3: TGCGCCAGCAGTGATACTAGCGAGGTCTACGAGCAGTACTTC. Protein sequence: CASSDTSEVYEQYF.

This clone was counted only a few times. The V and J genes are TRBV4-1 and TRBJ1-2; D possibly corresponds to TRBD1 (5 bases). The germline CDR1 and CDR2 sequences are MGHRA and YSYEKL. This CDR3 comprises 13 residues. The V gene lost 7 bases and the J gene lost 7 bases, with 16 bases spanning the gap. CDR3 loop: CASNESGSSGYTF. In nucleotides, the CDR3 is TGCGCCAGCAATGAGTCAGGGAGCTCTGGCTACACCTTC.

V gene TRBV18 combines with J gene TRBJ1-4; D is undetermined. The germline gives CDR1 KGHSH, CDR2 LQKENI. Trimming removed 3 bases at V and 5 bases at J, with 10 bases between. The CDR3 length is 14 residues. The CDR3 bases are TGTGCCAGCTCACCGGATTACGTAAATGAAAAACTGTTTTTT. This codes for CASSPDYVNEKLFF.